Below, 20 T cell receptor beta chains from the same sample are listed, as sequenced in a study of cytomegalovirus exposure and HLA in healthy donors. The assay was immunoSEQ multiplex PCR, and TCRdb's table has in-frame clones only and misses some. The profile shows over 85,000 clones, approximately 94% of them singletons. The sample was PBMCs. The receptor set was obtained from a woman between 25 and 40 years old in good health and CMV-seropositive.

The chain combines TRBV30 with TRBJ2-7, with D maybe TRBD1 (6 bases). The ends were cut back, 5 bases at V and 4 bases at J, with 9 bases in the middle. Germline loops: CDR1 GTSNPN, CDR2 SVGIG (reference sequence). The CDR3 totals 11 residues. The CDR3, as DNA: TGTGCCTGGTCCCAGGGGTACGAGCAGTACTTC. This codes for CAWSQGYEQYF.

This chain connects TRBV28 to TRBJ1-3; D is ambiguous. V was pared by 5 bases and J by 9 bases, with 14 bases between. The length of the CDR3 is 13 residues. Germline assignment: CDR1 MDHEN and CDR2 SYDVKM. CDR3 amino acids: CASSPDPESTIYF. DNA for the CDR3: TGTGCCAGCAGTCCAGACCCGGAGAGCACCATATATTTT.

J is TRBJ2-1 and V is TRBV9; perhaps TRBD2 as D (6 bases). CDR3 length: 13 amino acids. V lost 2 bases and J lost 4, with 7 bases in between. Per germline, CDR1 SGDLS and CDR2 YYNGEE. The CDR3 nucleotides read TGTGCCAGCAGCGTCGGGACTTACAATGAGCAGTTCTTC. Translating gives CASSVGTYNEQFF.

The chain carries TRBV7-8 and TRBJ2-4; D might be TRBD2 (5 bases). The germline V and J ends were trimmed by 5 bases and 0 bases, with 14 bases remaining between them. The CDR3 runs 16 residues. Per germline, CDR1 SGHVS and CDR2 FQNEAQ. The CDR3 loop reads CASSPGENLAKNIQYF. The CDR3 coding sequence is TGTGCCAGCAGCCCCGGGGAAAATCTAGCCAAAAACATTCAGTACTTC.

The J gene is TRBJ2-1, the V gene TRBV6-1; D perhaps matches TRBD2 (5 bases). The CDR3 is 15 residues long. V gave up 2 bases and J gave up 1 base, with 9 bases separating them. CDR1 and CDR2 from the germline V gene are MNHNS and SASEGT. For the CDR3, the DNA is TGTGCCAGCAGTGAACAACTAGGGTCCTACAATGAGCAGTTCTTC. Residues: CASSEQLGSYNEQFF.

The V and J genes are TRBV5-8 and TRBJ2-7; 8 positions agree with TRBD2. The CDR3 extends over 17 amino acids. Germline V gene sequence: CDR1 SGHTS, CDR2 YDEGEE. The J segment lost 6 bases and the V segment lost 5 bases, leaving 19 bases of the junction unmatched. CDR3 amino acids: CASRSGTREHSAGEQYF. Here the CDR3 DNA reads TGTGCCAGCAGGAGTGGGACTAGGGAACACTCCGCGGGCGAGCAGTACTTC.

The chain joins TRBV28 to TRBJ2-7; 8 nucleotides line up with TRBD1. J lost 0 bases, V lost 5 bases, and 9 bases had no gene match. This CDR3 is 16 amino acids long. Germline V gives CDR1 MDHEN, CDR2 SYDVKM. The CDR3 loop reads CASSPNRGVSSYEQYF. The CDR3 DNA follows: TGTGCCAGCAGTCCAAACAGGGGGGTGAGCTCCTACGAGCAGTACTTC.

This chain uses TRBV6-1 with TRBJ2-2, with 7 bases that match TRBD1. Germline V gene sequence: CDR1 MNHNS, CDR2 SASEGT. J lost 6 bases, V lost 8 bases, and 6 bases had no gene match. The CDR3 runs to 13 residues. CDR3 bases: TGTGCCAGCGGGCAGGGGGTGGCCGGGGAGCTGTTTTTT. Its translation: CASGQGVAGELFF.

The chain couples TRBV12-5 to TRBJ2-5, with TRBD2 as a possible D gene (6 bases). Trimming took off 0 bases at V and 0 bases at J, with 8 bases between the two ends. Germline lookup yields CDR1 LGHNT and CDR2 FRNRAP. The CDR3 length is 15 residues. The CDR3 DNA follows: TGTGCTAGTGGTTTGGTACCTAGCGACCAAGAGACCCAGTACTTC. Protein product: CASGLVPSDQETQYF.

V and J are TRBV7-3 and TRBJ2-3; 7 bases line up with TRBD2. V trimming: 0 bases; J trimming: 6 bases; junction bases outside the gene matches: 9. Looked up from germline, CDR1 is SGHTA and CDR2 is FQGTGA. The CDR3 has 16 residues. CDR3 in amino acids: CASSLTSGGGEDTQYF. The CDR3 DNA reads as TGTGCCAGCAGCTTAACGTCGGGGGGAGGTGAGGATACGCAGTATTTT.

The rearrangement joins TRBV28 to TRBJ1-4; 11 bases align to TRBD1. Germline V lookup: CDR1 MDHEN, CDR2 SYDVKM. This CDR3 spans 14 amino acids. After removal of 8 bases from V and 7 bases from J, the junction contained 6 bases not matched to a gene. The CDR3 DNA follows: TGTGCCAGCGGGACAGGGGGTGGGGGTGAAAAACTGTTTTTT. Translation: CASGTGGGGEKLFF.

This chain connects TRBV28 to TRBJ1-5, with D tentatively TRBD1 (5 bases). Germline lookup yields CDR1 MDHEN and CDR2 SYDVKM. The V end lost 7 bases, the J end lost 7 bases, and 17 bases lay between the germline ends. This CDR3 comprises 14 residues. The CDR3 protein is CASIRPGSHQPQHF. CDR3 sequence (DNA): TGTGCCAGCATTAGACCAGGGTCTCACCAGCCCCAGCATTTT.

The rearrangement links TRBV19 to TRBJ2-3, with 12 nucleotides matching TRBD2. The germline gives CDR1 LNHDA, CDR2 SQIVND (reference sequence). The CDR3 runs to 16 residues. Trimming cost V 4 bases and J 5 bases; bases outside gene matches: 7. The CDR3: CASSTRLAGVRDTQYF. The CDR3 DNA reads TGTGCCAGTAGTACCCGACTAGCGGGAGTCAGAGATACGCAGTATTTT.

The chain combines TRBV5-4 with TRBJ2-2; 10 nucleotides match TRBD1. V was pared by 3 bases and J by 0 bases, with 2 bases of the junction left unmatched. The CDR3 has 16 amino acids. Germline lookup yields CDR1 SGHNT and CDR2 YYREEE (reference sequence). The CDR3 DNA reads TGTGCCAGCAGCTCCGGGACAGGGGCGAACACCGGGGAGCTGTTTTTT. This codes for CASSSGTGANTGELFF.

V usage is TRBV7-2 and J usage is TRBJ2-1; D is perhaps TRBD1 (6 bases). Germline lookup yields CDR1 SGHTA and CDR2 FQGNSA. The CDR3 loop spans 14 amino acids. Trimming shortened V by 4 bases and J by 8 bases, and 15 bases separated the two germline ends. The CDR3 nucleotides are TGTGCCAGCAGCTCCCATACAGGGCTCGATGAGCAGTTCTTC. Protein sequence: CASSSHTGLDEQFF.

The chain couples TRBV29-1 to TRBJ2-3; weak D call: TRBD1 (6 bases). The CDR3 runs to 11 residues. From germline, CDR1 is SQVTM and CDR2 ANQGSEA. The CDR3 sequence: CSTGLGDTQYF. The CDR3 bases are TGCAGTACAGGGTTAGGGGATACGCAGTATTTT.

This sequence joins TRBV29-1 and TRBJ2-1; 8 nucleotides agree with TRBD1. In germline, CDR1 is SQVTM, CDR2 ANQGSEA. After removal of 3 bases from V and 7 bases from J, the junction contained 5 bases not matched to a gene. The CDR3 is 13 residues long. CDR3 coding DNA: TGCAGCGTTGAGCCAGGGGGCGAAAATGAGCAGTTCTTC. As protein: CSVEPGGENEQFF.

The chain uses TRBV28 and TRBJ2-5; 9 nucleotides align to TRBD1. V shed 4 bases, J shed 3 bases, and the junction held 3 bases outside the gene matches. The CDR3 loop spans 14 amino acids. Germline CDR1 reads MDHEN; CDR2 reads SYDVKM. The CDR3 DNA sequence: TGTGCCAGCAGTTCGGGACAGGGAGAAGAGACCCAGTACTTC. This encodes CASSSGQGEETQYF.

The V gene is TRBV18, the J gene TRBJ2-4; D unclear. Trimming cost V 6 bases and J 3 bases, with 9 bases left between them. CDR1 and CDR2 from the germline V gene are KGHSH and LQKENI. This CDR3 is built from 13 residues. The CDR3 region has the DNA TGTGCCAGCTCGCAAAGAGACAAAAACATTCAGTACTTC. This gives the protein CASSQRDKNIQYF. Full variable domain (missing parts from reference TRBV18 and TRBJ2-4): NAGVMQNPRHLVRRRGQEARLRCSPMKGHSHVYWYRQLPEEGLKFMVYLQKENIIDESGMPKERFSAEFPKEGPSILRIQQVVRGDSAAYFCASSQRDKNIQYFGAGTRLSVL.

This chain uses TRBV19 with TRBJ2-1; D remains unclear. The CDR3 covers 13 residues. Germline V gives CDR1 LNHDA, CDR2 SQIVND (reference sequence). Trimming shortened V by 7 bases and J by 9 bases, and 16 bases separated the two germline ends. CDR3 nucleotide sequence: TGTGCCAGTACCCAAGACATGATGGGTGAGCAGTTCTTC. Translating gives CASTQDMMGEQFF.